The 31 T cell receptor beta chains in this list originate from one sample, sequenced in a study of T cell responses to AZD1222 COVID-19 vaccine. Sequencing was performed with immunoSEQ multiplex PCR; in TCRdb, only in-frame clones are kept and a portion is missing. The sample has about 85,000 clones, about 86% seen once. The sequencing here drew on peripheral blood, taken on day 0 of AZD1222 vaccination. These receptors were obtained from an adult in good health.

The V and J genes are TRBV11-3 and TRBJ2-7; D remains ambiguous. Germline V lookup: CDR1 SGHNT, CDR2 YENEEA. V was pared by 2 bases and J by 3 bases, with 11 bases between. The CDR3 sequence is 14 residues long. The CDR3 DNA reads TGTGCCAGCAGCTTATTTCGCCCGGGCTACGAGCAGTACTTC. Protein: CASSLFRPGYEQYF.

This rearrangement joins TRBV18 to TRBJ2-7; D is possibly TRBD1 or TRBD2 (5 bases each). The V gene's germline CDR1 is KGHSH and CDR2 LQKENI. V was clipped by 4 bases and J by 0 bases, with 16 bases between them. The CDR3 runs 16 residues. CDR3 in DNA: TGTGCCAGCTCACGTTCCGGGGCAGGAAGCTCCTACGAGCAGTACTTC. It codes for CASSRSGAGSSYEQYF.

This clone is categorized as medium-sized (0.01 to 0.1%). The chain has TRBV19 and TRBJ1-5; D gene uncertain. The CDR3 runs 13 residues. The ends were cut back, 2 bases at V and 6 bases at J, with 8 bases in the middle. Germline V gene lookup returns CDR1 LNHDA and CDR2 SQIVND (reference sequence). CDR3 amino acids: CASSISESQPQHF. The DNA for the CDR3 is TGTGCCAGTAGTATATCGGAAAGTCAGCCCCAGCATTTT.

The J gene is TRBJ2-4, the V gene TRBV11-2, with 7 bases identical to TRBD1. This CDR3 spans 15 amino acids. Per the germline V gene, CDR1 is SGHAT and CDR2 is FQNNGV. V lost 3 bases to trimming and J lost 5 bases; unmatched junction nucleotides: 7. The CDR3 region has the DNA TGTGCCAGCAGCTTCGGTCCGAGGGGGCAAAACATTCAGTACTTC. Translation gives CASSFGPRGQNIQYF. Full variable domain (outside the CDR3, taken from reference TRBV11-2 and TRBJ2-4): EAGVAQSPRYKIIEKRQSVAFWCNPISGHATLYWYQQILGQGPKLLIQFQNNGVVDDSQLPKDRFSAERLKGVDSTLKIQPAKLEDSAVYLCASSFGPRGQNIQYFGAGTRLSVL.

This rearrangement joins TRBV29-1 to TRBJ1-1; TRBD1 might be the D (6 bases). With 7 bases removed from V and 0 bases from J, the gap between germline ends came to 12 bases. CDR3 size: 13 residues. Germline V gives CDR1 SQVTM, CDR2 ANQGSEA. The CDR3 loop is CSAEGVVNTEAFF. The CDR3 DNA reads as TGCAGCGCAGAGGGGGTCGTGAACACTGAAGCTTTCTTT.

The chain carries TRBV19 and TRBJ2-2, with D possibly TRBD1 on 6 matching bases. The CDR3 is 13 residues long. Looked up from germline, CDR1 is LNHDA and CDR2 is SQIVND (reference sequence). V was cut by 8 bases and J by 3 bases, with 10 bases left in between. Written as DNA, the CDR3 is TGTGCCAGTGACACAGGGTACACCGGGGAGCTGTTTTTT. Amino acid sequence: CASDTGYTGELFF.

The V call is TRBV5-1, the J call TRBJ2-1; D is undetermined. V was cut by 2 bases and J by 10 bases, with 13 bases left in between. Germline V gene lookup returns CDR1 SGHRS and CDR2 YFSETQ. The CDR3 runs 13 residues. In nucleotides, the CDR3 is TGCGCCAGCAGCTTTTCGGGTTGGGCGGAGCAGTTCTTC. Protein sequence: CASSFSGWAEQFF.

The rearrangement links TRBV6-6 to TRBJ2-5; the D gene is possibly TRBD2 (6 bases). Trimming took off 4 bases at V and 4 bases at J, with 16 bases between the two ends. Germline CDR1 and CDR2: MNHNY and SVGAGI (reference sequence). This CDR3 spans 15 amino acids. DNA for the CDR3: TGTGCCAGCAGTTCCACCCGACTAGGAGGAGAGACCCAGTACTTC. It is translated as CASSSTRLGGETQYF.

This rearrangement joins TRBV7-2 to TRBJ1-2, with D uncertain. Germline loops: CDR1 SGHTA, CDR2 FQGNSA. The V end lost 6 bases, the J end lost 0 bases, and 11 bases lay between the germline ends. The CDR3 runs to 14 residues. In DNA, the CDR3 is TGTGCCAGCAGAAATACGCAGGCTAACTATGGCTACACCTTC. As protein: CASRNTQANYGYTF.

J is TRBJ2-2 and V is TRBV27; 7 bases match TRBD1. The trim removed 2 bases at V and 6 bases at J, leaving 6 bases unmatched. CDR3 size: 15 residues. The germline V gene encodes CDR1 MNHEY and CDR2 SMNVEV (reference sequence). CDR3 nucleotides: TGTGCCAGCAGTTTAGGAGTACAGGGGTCCGGGGAGCTGTTTTTT. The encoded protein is CASSLGVQGSGELFF.

This chain's CDR3 is CASSVPGQGRYEQYF. The CDR3 DNA reads TGTGCCAGCAGTGTTCCGGGACAGGGACGATACGAGCAGTACTTC. V is TRBV28 and J is TRBJ2-7; 9 nucleotides align to TRBD1. CDR3 length: 15 amino acids. V shed 5 bases, J shed 4 bases, and the junction held 9 bases outside the gene matches. Germline-derived CDR1 and CDR2 are MDHEN and SYDVKM.

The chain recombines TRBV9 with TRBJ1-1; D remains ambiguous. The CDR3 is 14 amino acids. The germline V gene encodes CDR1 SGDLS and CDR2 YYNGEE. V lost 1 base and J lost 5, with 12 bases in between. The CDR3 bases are TGTGCCAGCAGCGTACTCTACGAGGGAACTGAAGCTTTCTTT. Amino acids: CASSVLYEGTEAFF.

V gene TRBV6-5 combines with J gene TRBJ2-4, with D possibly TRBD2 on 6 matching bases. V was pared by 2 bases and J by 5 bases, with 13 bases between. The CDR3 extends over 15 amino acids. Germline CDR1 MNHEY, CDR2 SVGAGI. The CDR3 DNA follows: TGTGCCAGCAGTTACGACGGAGGGCGGGAAAACATTCAGTACTTC. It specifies CASSYDGGRENIQYF.

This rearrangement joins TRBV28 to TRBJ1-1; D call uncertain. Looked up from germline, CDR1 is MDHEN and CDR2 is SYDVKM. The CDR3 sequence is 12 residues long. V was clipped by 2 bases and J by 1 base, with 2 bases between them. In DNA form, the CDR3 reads TGTGCCAGCAGTTTAAGGAACACTGAAGCTTTCTTT. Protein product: CASSLRNTEAFF.

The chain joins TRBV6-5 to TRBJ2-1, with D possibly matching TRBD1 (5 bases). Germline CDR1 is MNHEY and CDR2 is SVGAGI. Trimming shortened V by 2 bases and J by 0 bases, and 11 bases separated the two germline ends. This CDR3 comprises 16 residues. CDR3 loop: CASSYRGSSSYNEQFF. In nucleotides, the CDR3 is TGTGCCAGCAGTTACAGGGGCAGTAGCTCCTACAATGAGCAGTTCTTC.

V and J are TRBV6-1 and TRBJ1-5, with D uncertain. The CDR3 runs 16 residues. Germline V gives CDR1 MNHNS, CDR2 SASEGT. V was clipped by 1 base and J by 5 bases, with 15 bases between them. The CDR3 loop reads CASSEGYGQGYQPQHF. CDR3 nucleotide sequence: TGTGCCAGCAGTGAAGGTTACGGCCAAGGTTATCAGCCCCAGCATTTT.

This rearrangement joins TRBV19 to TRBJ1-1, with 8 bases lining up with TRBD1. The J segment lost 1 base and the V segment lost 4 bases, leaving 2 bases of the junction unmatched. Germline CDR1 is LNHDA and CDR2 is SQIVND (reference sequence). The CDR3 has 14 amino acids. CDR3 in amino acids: CASSTQGANTEAFF. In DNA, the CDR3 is TGTGCCAGTAGTACCCAGGGGGCGAACACTGAAGCTTTCTTT.

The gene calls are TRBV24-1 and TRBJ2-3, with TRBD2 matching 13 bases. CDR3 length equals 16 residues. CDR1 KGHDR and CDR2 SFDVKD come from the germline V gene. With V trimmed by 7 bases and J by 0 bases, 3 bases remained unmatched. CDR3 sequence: CATRGLAGTSTDTQYF. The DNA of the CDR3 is TGTGCCACCAGGGGACTAGCGGGAACTAGCACAGATACGCAGTATTTT.

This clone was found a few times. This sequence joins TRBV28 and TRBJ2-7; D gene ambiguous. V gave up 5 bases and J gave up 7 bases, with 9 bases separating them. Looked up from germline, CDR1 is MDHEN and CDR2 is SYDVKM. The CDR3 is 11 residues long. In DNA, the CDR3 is TGTGCCAGCAGTGTCACGTGGGAGCAGTACTTC. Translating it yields CASSVTWEQYF.

DNA for the CDR3: TGTGCCAGCAGCGTAGGACAGGGGAGGGAGACCCAGTACTTC. It is translated as CASSVGQGRETQYF. The chain joins TRBV9 to TRBJ2-5; 8 nucleotides match TRBD1. Germline CDR1 and CDR2: SGDLS and YYNGEE. CDR3 length: 14 amino acids. Trimming took 0 bases from V and 5 from J; bases not matched to a gene: 3.

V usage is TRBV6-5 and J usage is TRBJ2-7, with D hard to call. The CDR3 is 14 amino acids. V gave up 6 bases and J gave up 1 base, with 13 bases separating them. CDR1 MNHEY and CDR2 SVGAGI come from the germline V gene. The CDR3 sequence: CASRYQLGSYEQYF. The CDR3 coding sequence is TGTGCCAGCAGATATCAGTTGGGATCCTACGAGCAGTACTTC.

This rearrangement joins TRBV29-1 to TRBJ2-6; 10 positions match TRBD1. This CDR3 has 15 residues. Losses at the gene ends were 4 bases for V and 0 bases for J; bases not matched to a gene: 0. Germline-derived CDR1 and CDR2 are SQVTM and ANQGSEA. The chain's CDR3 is CSVGTGGSGANVLTF. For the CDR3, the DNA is TGCAGCGTTGGGACAGGGGGCTCTGGGGCCAACGTCCTGACTTTC.

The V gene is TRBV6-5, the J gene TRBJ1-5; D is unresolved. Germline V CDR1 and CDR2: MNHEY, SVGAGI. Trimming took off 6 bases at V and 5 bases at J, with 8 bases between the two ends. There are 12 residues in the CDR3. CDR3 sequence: CASRIGDQPQHF. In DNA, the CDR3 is TGTGCCAGCAGGATCGGCGATCAGCCCCAGCATTTT.

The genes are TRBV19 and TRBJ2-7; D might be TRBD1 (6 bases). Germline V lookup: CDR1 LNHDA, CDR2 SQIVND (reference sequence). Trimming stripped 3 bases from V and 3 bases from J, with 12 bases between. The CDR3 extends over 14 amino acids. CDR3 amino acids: CASSISPGVYEQYF. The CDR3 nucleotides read TGTGCCAGTAGTATTTCCCCAGGGGTCTACGAGCAGTACTTC.

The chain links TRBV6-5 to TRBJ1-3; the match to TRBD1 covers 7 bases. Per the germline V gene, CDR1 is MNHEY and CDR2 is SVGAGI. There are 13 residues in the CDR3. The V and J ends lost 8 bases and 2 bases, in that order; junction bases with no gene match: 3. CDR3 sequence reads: CASGDSPGNTIYF. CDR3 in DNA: TGTGCCAGCGGGGACAGCCCTGGAAACACCATATATTTT.

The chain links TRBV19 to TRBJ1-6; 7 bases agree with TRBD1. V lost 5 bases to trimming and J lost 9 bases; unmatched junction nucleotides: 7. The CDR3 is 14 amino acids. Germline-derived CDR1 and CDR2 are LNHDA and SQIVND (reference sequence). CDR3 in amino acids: CASSGTGDFSPLHF. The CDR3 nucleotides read TGTGCCAGTAGTGGAACAGGGGATTTTTCACCCCTCCACTTT.

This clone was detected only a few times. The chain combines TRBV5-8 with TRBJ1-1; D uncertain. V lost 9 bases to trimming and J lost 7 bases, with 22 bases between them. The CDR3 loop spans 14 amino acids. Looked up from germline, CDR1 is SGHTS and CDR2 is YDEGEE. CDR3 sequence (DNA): TGTGCCACCTCGTTCGACCGGGGAAAGAGTGAAGCTTTCTTT. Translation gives CATSFDRGKSEAFF.

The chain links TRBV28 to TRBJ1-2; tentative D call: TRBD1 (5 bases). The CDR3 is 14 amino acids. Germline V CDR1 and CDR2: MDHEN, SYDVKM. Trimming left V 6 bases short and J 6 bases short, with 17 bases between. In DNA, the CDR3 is TGTGCCAGCAGAGAACTACAGGCCTACAATGGCTACACCTTC. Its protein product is CASRELQAYNGYTF.

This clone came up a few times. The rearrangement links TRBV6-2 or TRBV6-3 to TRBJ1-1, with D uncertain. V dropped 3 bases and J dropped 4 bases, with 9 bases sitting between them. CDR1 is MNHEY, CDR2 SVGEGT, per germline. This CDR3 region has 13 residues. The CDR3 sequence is CASSYAGGTEAFF. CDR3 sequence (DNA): TGTGCCAGCAGTTATGCGGGAGGCACTGAAGCTTTCTTT.

CDR3 protein: CSVGEDLIREKLFF. CDR3 in DNA: TGCAGCGTTGGTGAGGACCTCATAAGAGAAAAACTGTTTTTT. The gene calls are TRBV29-1 and TRBJ1-4, with unresolved D. The CDR3 contains 14 residues. Deletions cut 4 bases from V and 8 bases from J, with 17 bases between. The germline V gene encodes CDR1 SQVTM and CDR2 ANQGSEA.

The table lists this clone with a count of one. The CDR3 is CASSPPRQYEAFF. The CDR3 nucleotides are TGTGCCAGCAGTCCCCCTCGACAGTATGAAGCTTTCTTT. The chain employs TRBV28 and TRBJ1-1, with a weak D call TRBD1 (5 bases). V lost 5 bases and J lost 7, with 14 bases in between. Germline lookup yields CDR1 MDHEN and CDR2 SYDVKM. CDR3 size: 13 residues.